What follows is one T cell receptor (beta chain) and its context. Its target is not known. This specimen comes from a study of response to subunit inactivated influenza vaccine. Study findings and constraints: Authors suggested seasonal influenza vaccinations each recruit few new T cells.

Via MiXCR, TCRdb re-called the RT-PCR reads, giving one row per CDR3 protein. Of about 800,000 distinct CDR3 sequences in the sample, 21% were seen once. The J segment lost 4 bases and the V segment lost 3 bases, leaving 9 bases of the junction unmatched. Per germline, CDR1 LGHDT and CDR2 YNNKEL (reference sequence). The CDR3 runs to 17 residues. The sequencing used PBMCs from blood, collected around 5 days after vaccination. This clonotype was sampled from a man over 45 who received an inactivated influenza vaccine. The V and J genes are TRBV3-1 and TRBJ2-1; TRBD2 agrees at 10 bases. DNA for the CDR3: TGTGCCAGCAGCCACCCACGACTAGCGGGCCAATACAATGAGCAGTTCTTC. Translated, it gives CASSHPRLAGQYNEQFF.